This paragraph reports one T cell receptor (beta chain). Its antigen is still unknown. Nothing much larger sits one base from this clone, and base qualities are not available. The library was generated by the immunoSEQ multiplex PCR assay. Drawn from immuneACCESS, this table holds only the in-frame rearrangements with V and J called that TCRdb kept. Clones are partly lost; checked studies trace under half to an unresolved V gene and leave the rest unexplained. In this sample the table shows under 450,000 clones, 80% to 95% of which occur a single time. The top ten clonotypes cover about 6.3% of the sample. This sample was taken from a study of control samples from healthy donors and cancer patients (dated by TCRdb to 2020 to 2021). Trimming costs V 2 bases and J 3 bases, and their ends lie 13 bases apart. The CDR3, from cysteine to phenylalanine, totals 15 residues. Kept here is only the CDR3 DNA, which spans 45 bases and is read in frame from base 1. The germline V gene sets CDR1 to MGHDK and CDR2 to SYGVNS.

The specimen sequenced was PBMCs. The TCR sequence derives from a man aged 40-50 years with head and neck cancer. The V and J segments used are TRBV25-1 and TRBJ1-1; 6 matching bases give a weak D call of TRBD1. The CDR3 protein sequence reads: CASSETQGWDTEAFF. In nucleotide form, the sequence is TGTGCCAGCAGTGAAACCCAGGGGTGGGACACTGAAGCTTTCTTT.